Below, 12 T cell receptor beta chains from the same sample are listed, as sequenced in a study of CD8 T cells in ankylosing spondylitis. TCRdb used MiXCR to reprocess the 5' RACE reads, holding one entry per CDR3 protein. The table shows more than 110,000 distinct CDR3 sequences, with 7.5% to 9.5% occurring only once. Sequencing used synovial fluid, either unsorted or a sorted T cell fraction (not recorded which). The receptors here all came from a male donor with ankylosing spondylitis.

The J gene is TRBJ2-5, the V gene TRBV10-3; D perhaps matches TRBD1 (5 bases). With 10 bases removed from V and 0 bases from J, the gap between germline ends came to 21 bases. From germline, CDR1 is ENHRY and CDR2 SYGVKD. This CDR3 has 16 residues. CDR3: CATTHTGKPYQETQYF. In DNA form, the CDR3 reads TGTGCCACCACCCACACAGGAAAACCGTACCAAGAGACCCAGTACTTC.

This clonotype appeared many times. The chain couples TRBV18 to TRBJ1-1; unclear D gene. The CDR3 is made up of 12 amino acids. The V gene's germline CDR1 is KGHSH and CDR2 LQKENI. The V end lost 0 bases, the J end lost 9 bases, and 8 bases lay between the germline ends. The CDR3 sequence: CASSPPDQKAFF. CDR3 nucleotide sequence: TGTGCCAGCTCACCACCGGATCAAAAAGCTTTCTTT.

This clonotype was picked up many times. The rearrangement joins TRBV5-1 to TRBJ2-1, with 7 bases aligning to TRBD2. V was pared by 5 bases and J by 10 bases, with 6 bases of the junction left unmatched. This CDR3 contains 12 residues. Germline V gene data show CDR1 as SGHRS and CDR2 as YFSETQ. Written as DNA, the CDR3 is TGCGCCAGCAGTGTGAGGGGACTAGAGCAGTTCTTC. Protein: CASSVRGLEQFF. Full variable domain (remainder filled in from reference TRBV5-1 and TRBJ2-1): KAGVTQTPRYLIKTRGQQVTLSCSPISGHRSVSWYQQTPGQGLQFLFEYFSETQRNKGNFPGRFSGRQFSNSRSEMNVSTLELGDSALYLCASSVRGLEQFFGPGTRLTVL.

This clonotype was observed a few times. This chain links TRBV5-1 with TRBJ2-1; 11 nucleotides align to TRBD1. The germline V gene has CDR1 SGHRS and CDR2 YFSETQ. J lost 8 bases, V lost 5 bases, and 6 bases had no gene match. The CDR3 has 14 residues. In nucleotides, the CDR3 is TGCGCCAGCAGGCTGGGGACAGGGGGGGATGAGCAGTTCTTC. It codes for CASRLGTGGDEQFF.

This clonotype was observed a handful of times. The chain recombines TRBV18 with TRBJ1-4, with D possibly being TRBD1 (5 bases). The CDR3 runs 14 residues. Per the germline V gene, CDR1 is KGHSH and CDR2 is LQKENI. V lost 2 bases and J 5 bases, leaving 9 bases between the germline ends. The CDR3 is CASSPSGTNEKLFF. The CDR3 coding sequence is TGTGCCAGCTCACCAAGTGGGACGAATGAAAAACTGTTTTTT.

In this sample, this clonotype turned up a few times. The V call is TRBV10-3, the J call TRBJ2-2, with D tentatively TRBD2 (7 bases). Germline assignment: CDR1 ENHRY and CDR2 SYGVKD. This CDR3 comprises 17 residues. V shed 5 bases and J shed 2 bases, with 18 bases lying between them. For the CDR3, the DNA is TGTGCCATCAGTCCTTCCACGGGGGGCGTTAACACCGGGGAGCTGTTTTTT. Amino acids: CAISPSTGGVNTGELFF.

This clonotype has a count of ten or more. The V gene is TRBV12-3 or TRBV12-4, the J gene TRBJ1-1; D is uncertain. With 1 base removed from V and 0 bases from J, the gap between germline ends came to 12 bases. The CDR3 sequence is 16 residues long. As DNA, the CDR3 is TGTGCCAGCAGTTTAGGGTTGACCGAGATGAACACTGAAGCTTTCTTT. As protein: CASSLGLTEMNTEAFF.

The V call is TRBV20-1, the J call TRBJ2-5; weak D call: TRBD2 (6 bases). The CDR3 has 13 residues. V was cut by 5 bases and J by 2 bases, with 12 bases left in between. Germline V gives CDR1 DFQATT, CDR2 SNEGSKA (reference sequence). This CDR3 reads CSAPLALQETQYF. The CDR3 nucleotides are TGCAGTGCTCCTCTAGCGCTTCAAGAGACCCAGTACTTC.

This sequence joins TRBV6-1 and TRBJ1-4, with unresolved D. Per the germline V gene, CDR1 is MNHNS and CDR2 is SASEGT. CDR3 length: 16 amino acids. V lost 0 bases, J lost 8 bases, and 16 bases lay in between. CDR3 coding DNA: TGTGCCAGCAGTGAAGCCTTGGGAGGAGTTAGCGAAAAACTGTTTTTT. Protein product: CASSEALGGVSEKLFF.

This clonotype has at least ten counts. The chain joins TRBV20-1 to TRBJ2-3; D call uncertain. The germline V and J ends were trimmed by 4 bases and 2 bases, with 7 bases remaining between them. The CDR3 spans 12 residues. Germline assignment: CDR1 DFQATT and CDR2 SNEGSKA (reference sequence). CDR3 nucleotide sequence: TGCAGTGCTACAGGAGACACAGATACGCAGTATTTT. Translating gives CSATGDTDTQYF.

The chain joins TRBV5-8 to TRBJ1-4, with TRBD1 matching 7 bases. V was clipped by 3 bases and J by 8 bases; unmatched bases: 10. Germline V CDR1 and CDR2: SGHTS, YDEGEE. CDR3 length: 15 amino acids. The CDR3 sequence: CASSSSGGTWEKLFF. The DNA for the CDR3 is TGTGCCAGCAGCTCATCAGGGGGTACATGGGAAAAACTGTTTTTT.

At least ten counts were recorded for this clonotype. This chain uses TRBV6-2 or TRBV6-3 with TRBJ1-1; D remains unclear. The V gene's germline CDR1 is MNHEY and CDR2 SVGEGT. Deletions cut 4 bases from V and 1 base from J, with 7 bases between. The CDR3 has 13 amino acids. CDR3 nucleotides: TGTGCCAGCAGTTCTAGGGAGAACACTGAAGCTTTCTTT. This translates into CASSSRENTEAFF.